Below, 25 T cell receptor beta chains from the same sample are listed, as sequenced in a study of shared clonotypes between healthy human individuals. Sequencing was performed with immunoSEQ multiplex PCR; in TCRdb, only in-frame clones are kept and a portion is missing. The sample lists some 1,400,000 clones; roughly 97% were seen once. The sequencing sample was made of naive CD4+ T cells sorted from blood. The subset is: CD45RA+ positively selected. Receptors originate from a man in his thirties or forties in good health.

The gene calls are TRBV6-5 and TRBJ1-1; D perhaps matches TRBD1 (6 bases). This CDR3 has 15 amino acids. V lost 0 bases and J 5 bases, leaving 13 bases between the germline ends. CDR1 is MNHEY and CDR2 is SVGAGI in the germline V gene. CDR3 residues: CASSYSTGTGTEAFF. The CDR3, as DNA: TGTGCCAGCAGTTACTCGACAGGTACGGGAACTGAAGCTTTCTTT.

Remarks on this clone: In the same sample, other DNA sequences code for this CDR3. The chain links TRBV6-5 to TRBJ2-2, with D hard to call. Germline CDR1 reads MNHEY; CDR2 reads SVGAGI. The ends were cut back, 0 bases at V and 4 bases at J, with 3 bases in the middle. This CDR3 has 13 amino acids. The CDR3 spells CASSYSGTGELFF. For the CDR3, the DNA is TGTGCCAGCAGTTACTCCGGCACCGGGGAGCTGTTTTTT.

The rearrangement joins TRBV5-1 to TRBJ2-3; 10 bases agree with TRBD1. J gave up 6 bases and V 1 base, and 11 bases lay outside the gene matches. CDR1 and CDR2 (germline): SGHRS, YFSETQ. The CDR3 is made up of 17 amino acids. CDR3 loop: CASSLYVLGTGDDTQYF. The CDR3, as DNA: TGCGCCAGCAGCTTGTATGTCCTCGGGACAGGGGACGATACGCAGTATTTT.

This chain joins TRBV29-1 and TRBJ2-1; 12 bases are a match to TRBD2. CDR1 is SQVTM, CDR2 ANQGSEA, per germline. With V trimmed by 5 bases and J by 8 bases, 7 bases remained unmatched. This CDR3 is built from 14 residues. CDR3 DNA: TGCAGCGTTCGGCCGCGACTAGCGGGAGATGAGCAGTTCTTC. Its translation: CSVRPRLAGDEQFF.

The chain joins TRBV19 to TRBJ1-5; TRBD1 matches at 7 bases. The trim removed 7 bases at V and 1 base at J, leaving 16 bases unmatched. The germline gives CDR1 LNHDA, CDR2 SQIVND (reference sequence). CDR3 length: 18 residues. The CDR3 reads CASTTTGVNARSNQPQHF. The CDR3 coding sequence is TGTGCCAGTACTACAACAGGGGTTAACGCGAGGAGCAATCAGCCCCAGCATTTT.

V usage is TRBV5-8 and J usage is TRBJ2-7; D remains unclear. V was cut by 1 base and J by 6 bases, with 8 bases left in between. Germline CDR1 and CDR2: SGHTS and YDEGEE. This CDR3 comprises 12 residues. The CDR3 protein is CASSLIRTEQYF. The CDR3 DNA reads TGTGCCAGCAGCTTGATCAGGACCGAGCAGTACTTC.

The chain uses TRBV9 and TRBJ1-1, with D unclear. The CDR3 is 16 amino acids. Trimming stripped 1 base from V and 8 bases from J, with 21 bases between. The germline gives CDR1 SGDLS, CDR2 YYNGEE. The DNA for the CDR3 is TGTGCCAGCAGCGTAACAACCCAGCGTCCCTCCAGCGAAGCTTTCTTT. It specifies CASSVTTQRPSSEAFF. The entire variable domain, with the rest obtained from reference TRBV9 and TRBJ1-1, is as follows: DSGVTQTPKHLITATGQRVTLRCSPRSGDLSVYWYQQSLDQGLQFLIQYYNGEERAKGNILERFSAQQFPDLHSELNLSSLELGDSALYFCASSVTTQRPSSEAFFGQGTRLTVV.

CDR3 protein: CASSQVLSTDTQYF. The CDR3 nucleotides are TGCGCCAGCAGCCAAGTCCTGAGCACAGATACGCAGTATTTT. J is TRBJ2-3 and V is TRBV4-1; D is undetermined. Looked up from germline, CDR1 is MGHRA and CDR2 is YSYEKL. This CDR3 contains 14 residues. V was cut by 1 base and J by 0 bases, with 5 bases left in between.

The V and J genes are TRBV19 and TRBJ2-7; 9 nucleotides match TRBD2. CDR1 and CDR2 (germline): LNHDA, SQIVND (reference sequence). The junction had 6 bases not matched to a gene; V was cut back by 7 bases and J by 2 bases. The CDR3 sequence is 14 residues long. The CDR3 DNA reads TGTGCCAGTAACGTGCGGGAGGGCCCCTACGAGCAGTACTTC. Protein: CASNVREGPYEQYF.

This clone was observed once. The chain carries TRBV28 and TRBJ1-2, with TRBD1 identical over 7 bases. V lost 6 bases, J lost 4 bases, and 8 bases stayed unmatched. Looked up from germline, CDR1 is MDHEN and CDR2 is SYDVKM. The CDR3 runs 14 residues. The CDR3 loop is CASRLGGRSYGYTF. CDR3 sequence (DNA): TGTGCCAGCAGACTAGGGGGCAGGAGCTATGGCTACACCTTC.

The chain joins TRBV28 to TRBJ2-7; 12 bases line up with TRBD2. Germline V gene sequence: CDR1 MDHEN, CDR2 SYDVKM. This CDR3 comprises 18 residues. J lost 5 bases, V lost 9 bases, and 20 bases had no gene match. CDR3 in DNA: TGTGCCAGTACGACCGTTATACGAACTAGCGGGAGGATCGACGAGCAGTACTTC. Protein sequence: CASTTVIRTSGRIDEQYF.

The CDR3 DNA is TGTGCCAGCAGCTTAGGTCCCGGGACTGGGCTTTTAGAGTTCTTC. Its translation is CASSLGPGTGLLEFF. This chain uses TRBV11-2 with TRBJ2-1, with D possibly TRBD2 on 6 matching bases. Germline CDR1 reads SGHAT; CDR2 reads FQNNGV. V was shortened by 1 base and J by 14 bases, with 21 bases between the two germline ends. This CDR3 contains 15 residues. Based on the CDR3 plus reference TRBV11-2 and TRBJ2-1, the full variable domain is EAGVAQSPRYKIIEKRQSVAFWCNPISGHATLYWYQQILGQGPKLLIQFQNNGVVDDSQLPKDRFSAERLKGVDSTLKIQPAKLEDSAVYLCASSLGPGTGLLEFFGPGTRLTVL.

This chain connects TRBV7-9 to TRBJ1-1; D uncertain. Trimming left V 5 bases short and J 0 bases short, with 19 bases between. The CDR3 loop spans 17 amino acids. Germline V gene lookup returns CDR1 SEHNR and CDR2 FQNEAQ (reference sequence). CDR3 in DNA: TGTGCCAGCAGCCCCCGCGGGTCACCCGCAATGAACACTGAAGCTTTCTTT. Protein product: CASSPRGSPAMNTEAFF.

The gene calls are TRBV7-8 and TRBJ1-1, with unresolved D. V dropped 1 base and J dropped 1 base, with 16 bases sitting between them. The germline V gene encodes CDR1 SGHVS and CDR2 FQNEAQ. This CDR3 contains 17 residues. The CDR3 bases are TGTGCCAGCAGCTTAGGTTTCCGGGAATTTACGAACACTGAAGCTTTCTTT. Amino acid sequence: CASSLGFREFTNTEAFF.

The chain joins TRBV5-1 to TRBJ2-1; D might be TRBD1 (6 bases). Germline CDR1 SGHRS, CDR2 YFSETQ. The CDR3 extends over 13 amino acids. V lost 0 bases to trimming and J lost 7 bases, with 8 bases between them. CDR3: CASSLGGQNEQFF. Here the CDR3 DNA reads TGCGCCAGCAGCTTGGGGGGGCAGAATGAGCAGTTCTTC.

This clone has only one observation. The rearrangement links TRBV6-1 to TRBJ1-2; no clear D. The CDR3 is 14 amino acids. V lost 4 bases and J 8 bases, leaving 17 bases between the germline ends. Germline loops: CDR1 MNHNS, CDR2 SASEGT. The CDR3 DNA sequence: TGTGCCAGCAGTGCCGTGGGCATCGAATCCGGCTACACCTTC. This sequence encodes CASSAVGIESGYTF.

This sequence joins TRBV5-1 and TRBJ2-7; D may match TRBD1 or TRBD2 (5 bases each). The CDR3 loop spans 16 amino acids. The V end lost 0 bases, the J end lost 0 bases, and 13 bases lay between the germline ends. In germline, CDR1 is SGHRS, CDR2 YFSETQ. The DNA of the CDR3 is TGCGCCAGCAGCTTGGTAACGGGACCTCCCTCCTACGAGCAGTACTTC. Amino acid sequence: CASSLVTGPPSYEQYF.

Comments on this clone: The sample has other DNA sequences that encode this CDR3 too. CDR3 sequence: CASSQGTEAFF. The CDR3 nucleotides read TGTGCCAGCAGTCAAGGGACAGAAGCTTTCTTT. The chain couples TRBV6-5 to TRBJ1-1, with a possible D match to TRBD1 (6 bases). V was clipped by 5 bases and J by 8 bases, with 9 bases between them. Germline V gene data show CDR1 as MNHEY and CDR2 as SVGAGI. The CDR3 length is 11 residues.

This sequence joins TRBV7-9 and TRBJ1-3; no firm D call. Trimming left V 6 bases short and J 0 bases short, with 15 bases between. The germline CDR1 and CDR2 sequences are SEHNR and FQNEAQ (reference sequence). The CDR3 contains 16 residues. CDR3 DNA: TGTGCCAGCAGAATCACAACCTTTAGCTCTGGAAACACCATATATTTT. Protein product: CASRITTFSSGNTIYF.

CDR3 sequence reads: CASSIWTETNTGELFF. CDR3 in DNA: TGTGCCAGTAGTATATGGACAGAGACGAACACCGGGGAGCTGTTTTTT. The chain recombines TRBV19 with TRBJ2-2; maybe TRBD1 (6 bases). Trimming shortened V by 2 bases and J by 0 bases, and 10 bases separated the two germline ends. Germline lookup yields CDR1 LNHDA and CDR2 SQIVND (reference sequence). This CDR3 is 16 amino acids long.

J is TRBJ2-7 and V is TRBV28; 11 bases line up with TRBD1. The V and J ends lost 2 bases and 2 bases, in that order; junction bases with no gene match: 5. This CDR3 contains 16 residues. Germline loops: CDR1 MDHEN, CDR2 SYDVKM. DNA for the CDR3: TGTGCCAGCAGTTTAACCTGGACAGGGGGCCCCTACGAGCAGTACTTC. Translation gives CASSLTWTGGPYEQYF.

In its sample, this clone was seen once. The chain links TRBV10-3 to TRBJ2-7; D tentatively reads TRBD1 or TRBD2 (5 bases each). The CDR3 has 13 amino acids. The germline CDR1 and CDR2 sequences are ENHRY and SYGVKD. V was shortened by 8 bases and J by 2 bases, with 13 bases between the two germline ends. The CDR3 DNA sequence: TGTGCCATCCGGGGCGAGTCTACCTACGAGCAGTACTTC. Translation: CAIRGESTYEQYF.

Comments on this clone: The conserved final phenylalanine or tryptophan is absent from the CDR3, which likely points to a read error. The DNA is omitted, as the CDR3 cannot be located on it reliably, and the CDR3 follows TCRdb's listing. The V gene is TRBV7-9, the J gene TRBJ1-2. The CDR3 comprises 14 residues, both ends counted. The germline V gene encodes CDR1 SEHNR and CDR2 FQNEAQ (reference sequence). CDR3 amino acids: CASSPEKSPGLGRY.

The chain joins TRBV15 to TRBJ1-1, with D possibly being TRBD1 (6 bases). From germline, CDR1 is LNHNV and CDR2 YYDKDF (reference sequence). The CDR3 totals 15 residues. Trimming removed 1 base from V and 10 bases from J, with 19 bases in between. Here the CDR3 DNA reads TGTGCCACCAGCAGAGGAATAACTTTCGAAGGGGGAGCTTTCTTT. Its translation is CATSRGITFEGGAFF. The full variable domain, rest sourced from reference TRBV15 and TRBJ1-1, is DAMVIQNPRYQVTQFGKPVTLSCSQTLNHNVMYWYQQKSSQAPKLLFHYYDKDFNNEADTPDNFQSRRPNTSFCFLDIRSPGLGDTAMYLCATSRGITFEGGAFFGQGTRLTVV.

The chain employs TRBV4-2 and TRBJ2-1, with 9 positions matching TRBD2. From germline, CDR1 is LGHNA and CDR2 YNFKEQ. After removal of 4 bases from V and 5 bases from J, the junction contained 15 bases not matched to a gene. The CDR3 is made up of 18 amino acids. The CDR3 loop reads CASSLYMGGRATNNEQFF. DNA for the CDR3: TGTGCCAGCAGCCTCTACATGGGCGGGAGGGCCACCAACAATGAGCAGTTCTTC.